The 3 T cell receptor beta chains below all came from one sample that was sequenced in a study of metastatic and nonmetastatic thyroid tumors. TCRdb called clones again from the PCR reads with MiXCR. The sample contains around 13,000 clones, over 10% of which appear only once. Every patient was untreated before thyroid surgery. Input material: blood. The receptors stem from a female donor with papillary thyroid cancer or a benign thyroid nodule (not recorded which). Some clones in this sample may be carry-over from other donors' samples.

This clone was observed many times. The chain combines TRBV2 with TRBJ1-5, with 11 bases that match TRBD1. The V segment lost 6 bases and the J segment 6 bases; nucleotides outside the gene matches: 1. The germline V gene encodes CDR1 SNHLY and CDR2 FYNNEI. The CDR3 sequence is 13 residues long. The CDR3 coding sequence is TGTGCCAGCAGGGGGACAGGGGGTCAGCCCCAGCATTTT. Translating gives CASRGTGGQPQHF.

This clone is labeled as medium-sized (0.01 to 0.1%). This chain links TRBV28 with TRBJ2-1, with 9 bases identical to TRBD1. Germline lookup yields CDR1 MDHEN and CDR2 SYDVKM. V lost 6 bases to trimming and J lost 5 bases; unmatched junction nucleotides: 5. The CDR3 consists of 14 residues. CDR3 region: CASSRDRVNNEQFF. Written as DNA, the CDR3 is TGTGCCAGCAGCAGGGACAGGGTGAACAATGAGCAGTTCTTC. The full variable domain, completed using reference TRBV28 and TRBJ2-1, is DVKVTQSSRYLVKRTGEKVFLECVQDMDHENMFWYRQDPGLGLRLIYFSYDVKMKEKGDIPEGYSVSREKKERFSLILESASTNQTSMYLCASSRDRVNNEQFFGPGTRLTVL.

This clone was recorded many times. This same CDR3 is encoded by further DNA sequences in the sample. The chain carries TRBV29-1 and TRBJ2-3; 11 positions match TRBD1. Germline V gene lookup returns CDR1 SQVTM and CDR2 ANQGSEA. The CDR3 extends over 14 amino acids. V gave up 6 bases and J gave up 4 bases; unmatched junction bases: 6. CDR3 region: CSVGGQGVADTQYF. The DNA of the CDR3 is TGCAGCGTGGGGGGACAGGGGGTTGCAGATACGCAGTATTTT.